The sequence of this TCR beta chain was determined in a study of CD8 T cells in ankylosing spondylitis. This clonotype was seen ten or more times. No antigen is known for it. The CDR3 covers 16 residues. V trimming: 2 bases; J trimming: 2 bases; junction bases outside the gene matches: 6. Germline CDR1 SGHTA, CDR2 FQGTGA. TCRdb independently ran MiXCR on the 5' RACE reads; one entry per CDR3 protein. The sample consists of approximately 220,000 distinct CDR3 sequences, more than 25% of them appearing once. Study findings and constraints: Disease-linked clones were reportedly significantly enriched in matched ankylosing spondylitis synovial fluid. Seven to nine highly homologous variants formed a TCR beta motif that appeared characteristic of ankylosing spondylitis blood.

This receptor was obtained from a male donor with ankylosing spondylitis or in good health (not recorded which). The V call is TRBV7-3, the J call TRBJ2-5, with 9 positions matching TRBD1. Input material: blood, either unsorted or a sorted T cell fraction (not recorded which). The CDR3, as DNA: TGTGCCAGCAGCTTAGGGACCGACAGGGGGCAAGAGACCCAGTACTTC. It specifies CASSLGTDRGQETQYF.